The 3 T cell receptor beta chains listed next were all sequenced from one sample in a study of a mutant IDH1 vaccine in newly diagnosed glioma. Time point specified: week 5, during vaccination. Topical imiquimod accompanied each vaccine dose, which consisted of 300 ug of mutant IDH1 20-mer peptide. Only in-frame clones appear in the TCRdb table, and some are missing; sequencing was by immunoSEQ multiplex PCR. The sample holds about 42,000 clones, approximately 85% seen once. The antigens for these receptors are not known. The source was PBMCs, collected from a glioma patient whose treatment included an IDH1 peptide vaccine. Receptor source: a man between 40 and 49 years old with glioma.

The rearrangement joins TRBV5-1 to TRBJ1-4; maybe TRBD1 (5 bases). Trimming took off 7 bases at V and 4 bases at J, with 17 bases between the two ends. The CDR3 extends over 15 amino acids. Germline V CDR1 and CDR2: SGHRS, YFSETQ. CDR3 protein: CASREEGALNEKLFF. The DNA of the CDR3 is TGCGCCAGCCGAGAGGAAGGGGCCCTTAATGAAAAACTGTTTTTT.

CDR3 sequence (DNA): TGTGCCAGCAGTTACGACAGGAGCTCCTACAATGAGCAGTTCTTC. This encodes CASSYDRSSYNEQFF. The chain joins TRBV6-5 to TRBJ2-1, with D possibly matching TRBD1 (6 bases). Germline V gene sequence: CDR1 MNHEY, CDR2 SVGAGI. The CDR3 is 15 residues long. V lost 2 bases and J lost 0, with 8 bases in between.

The chain's CDR3 is CSFVGPNEKLFF. CDR3 nucleotide sequence: TGCAGCTTCGTCGGGCCTAATGAAAAACTGTTTTTT. This sequence joins TRBV29-1 and TRBJ1-4; the D is unclear. V was trimmed by 8 bases and J by 3 bases, leaving 10 bases between them. The CDR3 spans 12 residues. CDR1 and CDR2 from the germline V gene are SQVTM and ANQGSEA.